The 18 T cell receptor beta chains listed next were all sequenced from one sample in a study of cytomegalovirus exposure and HLA in healthy donors. The PCR made use of 60 Vbeta and 13 Jbeta primers. Only in-frame clones appear in the TCRdb table, and some are missing; sequencing was by immunoSEQ multiplex PCR. The table lists roughly 190,000 clones, more than 75% of them singletons, with about 1.4% in the top ten. Sequences were obtained from PBMCs. These TCRs come from a woman aged 45-65 years in good health and CMV-seronegative.

This clone showed up just once. The chain carries TRBV27 and TRBJ2-1, with 8 positions matching TRBD1. Trimming removed 5 bases from V and 6 bases from J; junction bases left unmatched: 6. Germline V CDR1 and CDR2: MNHEY, SMNVEV (reference sequence). The CDR3 is 14 amino acids. CDR3 residues: CASSPWTGSNEQFF. DNA of the CDR3: TGTGCCAGCAGTCCCTGGACAGGGAGCAATGAGCAGTTCTTC.

This rearrangement joins TRBV28 to TRBJ1-5; the D gene is possibly TRBD1 (5 bases). The CDR3 covers 18 residues. Trimming left V 6 bases short and J 11 bases short, with 32 bases between. Germline V lookup: CDR1 MDHEN, CDR2 SYDVKM. CDR3 DNA sequence: TGTGCCAGCAGCCCCCAGACCAGACAGACCCTCCTCAGCACGGCCCAGCATTTT. It encodes CASSPQTRQTLLSTAQHF.

The chain joins TRBV19 to TRBJ2-7; 7 bases fit TRBD2. The J segment lost 5 bases and the V segment lost 5 bases, leaving 9 bases of the junction unmatched. CDR3 length: 14 residues. Germline V gives CDR1 LNHDA, CDR2 SQIVND (reference sequence). Written as DNA, the CDR3 is TGTGCCAGTAGTTCCAGCCGGGACTACCACGAGCAGTACTTC. Encoded protein: CASSSSRDYHEQYF.

The V and J genes are TRBV28 and TRBJ1-1, with unresolved D. Per germline, CDR1 MDHEN and CDR2 SYDVKM. The germline V and J ends were trimmed by 6 bases and 8 bases, with 19 bases remaining between them. This CDR3 region has 14 residues. The CDR3 DNA reads as TGTGCCAGCAGCTCCCGGGCGGTGGGAGCCGAAGCTTTCTTT. Amino acids: CASSSRAVGAEAFF.

This clone turned up a few times. The J gene is TRBJ1-1, the V gene TRBV4-3; D call uncertain. This CDR3 spans 12 amino acids. Germline loops: CDR1 LGHNA, CDR2 YSLEER. V gave up 4 bases and J gave up 11 bases, with 14 bases separating them. The CDR3 sequence is CASSRTSGEAFF. In nucleotides, the CDR3 is TGCGCCAGCAGCCGTACGTCCGGGGAGGCTTTCTTT.

This clone was found once. V is TRBV28 and J is TRBJ2-1; 10 nucleotides agree with TRBD1. CDR1 is MDHEN and CDR2 is SYDVKM in the germline V gene. The CDR3 length is 14 residues. V lost 9 bases to trimming and J lost 4 bases; unmatched junction nucleotides: 6. DNA of the CDR3: TGTGCCAGTGAGGGACAGGGGCCTTACAATGAGCAGTTCTTC. As protein: CASEGQGPYNEQFF.

The chain is built from TRBV7-3 and TRBJ2-1; TRBD2 agrees at 7 bases. Unmatched junction bases numbered 4, after V lost 1 base and J lost 4 bases. CDR1 is SGHTA and CDR2 is FQGTGA in the germline V gene. The CDR3 spans 15 residues. The DNA for the CDR3 is TGTGCCAGCAGCTTAAGTCCTAGCGGATACAATGAGCAGTTCTTC. It is translated as CASSLSPSGYNEQFF. The whole variable domain, remainder taken from reference TRBV7-3 and TRBJ2-1, is GAGVSQTPSNKVTEKGKYVELRCDPISGHTALYWYRQSLGQGPEFLIYFQGTGAADDSGLPNDRFFAVRPEGSVSTLKIQRTERGDSAVYLCASSLSPSGYNEQFFGPGTRLTVL.

This clone has only a few counts. The chain joins TRBV4-3 to TRBJ1-3, with D perhaps TRBD1 (5 bases). Germline V CDR1 and CDR2: LGHNA, YSLEER. The V end lost 4 bases, the J end lost 4 bases, and 11 bases lay between the germline ends. This CDR3 contains 14 residues. The CDR3 sequence: CASSPKTAGNTIYF. The CDR3 nucleotides are TGCGCCAGCAGCCCCAAGACAGCCGGAAACACCATATATTTT.

The genes are TRBV19 and TRBJ2-7; 7 nucleotides line up with TRBD1. Germline CDR1 LNHDA, CDR2 SQIVND (reference sequence). The CDR3 is 13 residues long. J was trimmed by 6 bases and V by 5 bases; bases with no gene match: 7. The CDR3 region is CASSLDRDGEQYF. The CDR3, as DNA: TGTGCCAGTAGTCTCGACAGGGATGGCGAGCAGTACTTC. The full variable domain, completed using reference TRBV19 and TRBJ2-7, is DGGITQSPKYLFRKEGQNVTLSCEQNLNHDAMYWYRQDPGQGLRLIYYSQIVNDFQKGDIAEGYSVSREKKESFPLTVTSAQKNPTAFYLCASSLDRDGEQYFGPGTRLTVT.

The CDR3 DNA sequence: TGCGCCAGCAGCCTGGACAGATACTATGGCTACACCTTC. This sequence encodes CASSLDRYYGYTF. V is TRBV5-1 and J is TRBJ1-2; maybe TRBD1 (6 bases). CDR1 is SGHRS, CDR2 YFSETQ, per germline. Trimming took 4 bases from V and 3 from J, leaving 10 bases between them. This CDR3 contains 13 residues.

This clone was found a few times. In DNA form, the CDR3 reads TGTGCCAGCAGTGCGTCAACTTACGAGCAGTACTTC. It encodes CASSASTYEQYF. The chain uses TRBV2 and TRBJ2-7; D unclear. Germline CDR1 SNHLY, CDR2 FYNNEI. Trimming cost V 4 bases and J 4 bases, with 8 bases left between them. The CDR3 totals 12 residues.

A word on this clone: A read error is likely, as this CDR3 ends without the conserved phenylalanine or tryptophan. No DNA is shown, since the ends of the CDR3 on it are uncertain; the CDR3 is the one TCRdb lists. The chain combines TRBV30 with TRBJ2-7; the listed D gene, TRBD1, was not tested against the DNA. 8 amino acids form the CDR3, both terminal residues included. From germline, CDR1 is GTSNPN and CDR2 SVGIG (reference sequence). The CDR3 sequence is CAFNRTEN.

The CDR3 region is CASSSSRASGSFVAQYF. The CDR3 DNA sequence: TGTGCCAGCAGCTCTTCCCGGGCTAGCGGGAGTTTTGTGGCGCAGTATTTT. V is TRBV7-9 and J is TRBJ2-3; 10 bases align to TRBD2. The V and J ends lost 4 bases and 10 bases, in that order; junction bases with no gene match: 17. Germline lookup yields CDR1 SEHNR and CDR2 FQNEAQ (reference sequence). The CDR3 sequence is 17 residues long.

V and J are TRBV2 and TRBJ1-1, with unresolved D. The ends were cut back, 8 bases at V and 10 bases at J, with 26 bases in the middle. The CDR3 extends over 15 amino acids. Germline V gene data show CDR1 as SNHLY and CDR2 as FYNNEI. The CDR3 nucleotides read TGTGCCAGCGTCTATCACGAGACGGCGGCTTATTCAGCTTTCTTT. Translation gives CASVYHETAAYSAFF.

J is TRBJ1-2 and V is TRBV19, with TRBD1 as a possible D gene (6 bases). The CDR3 has 10 residues. Germline values: CDR1 LNHDA, CDR2 SQIVND (reference sequence). CDR3 residues: CATGNYGYTF. CDR3 in DNA: TGTGCAACAGGGAACTATGGCTACACCTTC.

The chain uses TRBV13 and TRBJ2-7; TRBD2 matches 7 bases. The CDR3 is made up of 14 amino acids. Germline assignment: CDR1 PRHDT and CDR2 FYEKMQ (reference sequence). J gave up 6 bases and V 4 bases, and 9 bases lay outside the gene matches. The CDR3 nucleotides are TGTGCCAGCAGCTCCCCGGGACTACCGAGCGAGCAGTACTTC. Protein: CASSSPGLPSEQYF.

The chain couples TRBV19 to TRBJ2-4, with 9 bases aligning to TRBD2. Germline V gene data show CDR1 as LNHDA and CDR2 as SQIVND (reference sequence). The CDR3 contains 17 residues. The V gene end was trimmed by 8 bases and the J gene end by 0 bases; junction bases not matched to a gene: 11. Here the CDR3 reads CASRGLAGTLAKNIQYF. DNA for the CDR3: TGTGCCAGTCGTGGGCTAGCGGGAACGCTAGCCAAAAACATTCAGTACTTC.

This clone was found a few times. This chain joins TRBV4-1 and TRBJ2-7, with no clear D. V was shortened by 0 bases and J by 0 bases, with 18 bases between the two germline ends. The CDR3 spans 18 residues. Germline V gene lookup returns CDR1 MGHRA and CDR2 YSYEKL. CDR3 bases: TGCGCCAGCAGCCAAGACAACCTCCACGCGGCCGGCTCCTACGAGCAGTACTTC. It yields the protein CASSQDNLHAAGSYEQYF.